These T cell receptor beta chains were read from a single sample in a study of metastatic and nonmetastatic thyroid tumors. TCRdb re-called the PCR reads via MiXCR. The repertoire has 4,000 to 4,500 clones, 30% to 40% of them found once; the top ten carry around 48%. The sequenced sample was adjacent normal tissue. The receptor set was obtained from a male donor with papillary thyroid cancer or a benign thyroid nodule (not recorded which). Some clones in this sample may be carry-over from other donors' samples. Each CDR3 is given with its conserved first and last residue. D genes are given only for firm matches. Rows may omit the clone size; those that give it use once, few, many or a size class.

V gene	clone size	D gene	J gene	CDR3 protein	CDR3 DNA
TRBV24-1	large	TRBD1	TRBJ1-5	CATSDPGGDNQPQHF	TGTGCCACCAGTGATCCAGGGGGCGACAATCAGCCCCAGCATTTT
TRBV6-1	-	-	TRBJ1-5	CASRRGGNQPQHF	TGTGCCAGCAGGAGGGGTGGCAATCAGCCCCAGCATTTT
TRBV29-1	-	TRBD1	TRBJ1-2	CSTLRGDRGMSNYGYTF	TGCAGCACCCTCCGGGGGGACAGGGGAATGAGTAACTATGGCTACACCTTC
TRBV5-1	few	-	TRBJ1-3	CASSLATAGLSSGNTIYF	TGCGCCAGCAGCTTGGCGACGGCGGGACTGTCGTCTGGAAACACCATATATTTT
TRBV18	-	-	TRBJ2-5	CASSPRSTQETQYF	TGTGCCAGCTCACCAAGGAGCACCCAAGAGACCCAGTACTTC
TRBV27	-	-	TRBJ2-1	CASSFWASDEQFF	TGTGCCAGCAGTTTTTGGGCTAGCGATGAGCAGTTCTTC
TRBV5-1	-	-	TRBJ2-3	CASSLEQLTDTQYF	TGCGCCAGCAGCTTGGAGCAGCTCACAGATACGCAGTATTTT
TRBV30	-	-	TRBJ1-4	CAWKTFPNEKLFF	TGTGCCTGGAAAACCTTCCCCAATGAAAAACTGTTTTTT
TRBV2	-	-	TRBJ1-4	CASRENRAGGEKLFF	TGTGCCAGCAGAGAAAACAGGGCTGGAGGGGAAAAACTGTTTTTT
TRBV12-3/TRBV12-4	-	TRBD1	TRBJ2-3	CAISPDRVSTDTQYF	TGTGCCATCAGCCCGGACAGGGTGAGCACAGATACGCAGTATTTT
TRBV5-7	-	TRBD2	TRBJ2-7	CASSYSAGAGYEQYF	TGTGCCAGCAGCTACTCAGCGGGAGCGGGCTACGAGCAGTACTTC
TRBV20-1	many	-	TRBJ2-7	CSASGARGQTYEHYF	TGCAGTGCTAGTGGGGCTAGAGGGCAAACCTACGAGCACTACTTC
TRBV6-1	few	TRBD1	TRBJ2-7	CASSEEIQGAYEQYF	TGTGCCAGCAGTGAAGAAATACAGGGGGCATACGAGCAGTACTTC
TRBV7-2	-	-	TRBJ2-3	CASSSLGTDTQYF	TGTGCCAGCAGCTCCCTAGGAACAGATACGCAGTATTTT
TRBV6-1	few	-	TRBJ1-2	CASSEASQGRYGYTF	TGTGCCAGCAGTGAAGCATCACAAGGACGCTATGGCTACACCTTC
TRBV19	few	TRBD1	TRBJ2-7	CASSSDRGPYEQYF	TGTGCCAGTAGTTCAGACAGGGGACCTTACGAGCAGTACTTC
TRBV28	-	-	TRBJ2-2	CASSLVRYGELFF	TGTGCCAGCAGTTTGGTCCGTTACGGGGAGCTGTTTTTT
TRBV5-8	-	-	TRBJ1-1	CASSFSGGAGEAFF	TGTGCCAGCAGCTTTTCGGGGGGCGCCGGTGAAGCTTTCTTT
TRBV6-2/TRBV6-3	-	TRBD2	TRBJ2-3	CASRSSGSVETQYF	TGTGCCAGCAGGTCCAGCGGGAGTGTGGAGACGCAGTATTTT
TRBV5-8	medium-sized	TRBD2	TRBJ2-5	CASSPGLAVTQETQYF	TGTGCCAGCAGCCCGGGACTAGCGGTAACCCAAGAGACCCAGTACTTC
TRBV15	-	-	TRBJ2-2	CATSRVTAGKPGELFF	TGTGCCACCAGCAGAGTTACGGCAGGGAAGCCCGGGGAGCTGTTTTTT
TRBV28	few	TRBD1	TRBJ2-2	CASSFLSPAGGLEEDTGELFF	TGTGCCAGCAGTTTTTTATCTCCGGCAGGGGGCTTAGAGGAGGACACCGGGGAGCTGTTTTTT
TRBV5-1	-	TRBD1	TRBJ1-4	CASSLGRGRSEKLFF	TGCGCCAGCAGCTTGGGTAGGGGGCGAAGTGAAAAACTGTTTTTT
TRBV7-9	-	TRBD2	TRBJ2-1	CASSPPSGRDNEQFF	TGTGCCAGCAGCCCCCCAAGCGGGAGGGACAATGAGCAGTTCTTC
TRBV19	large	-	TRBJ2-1	CASRANSYNEQFF	TGTGCCAGTAGGGCCAACTCCTACAATGAGCAGTTCTTC
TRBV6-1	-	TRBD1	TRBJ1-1	CASSDLLAGGARWEAFF	TGTGCCAGCAGTGATCTTCTGGCAGGGGGCGCAAGGTGGGAAGCTTTCTTT
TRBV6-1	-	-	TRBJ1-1	CASTGPWDTEAFF	TGTGCCAGCACGGGTCCTTGGGACACTGAAGCTTTCTTT
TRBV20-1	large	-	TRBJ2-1	CSARDAKAGNEQFF	TGCAGTGCTAGAGATGCCAAGGCGGGTAATGAGCAGTTCTTC
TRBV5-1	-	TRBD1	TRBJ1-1	CASSLGARGPTEAFF	TGCGCCAGCAGCTTGGGTGCCAGGGGGCCAACTGAAGCTTTCTTT
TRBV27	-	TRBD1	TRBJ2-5	CASSPRTGETQYF	TGTGCCAGCAGTCCCCGGACAGGGGAGACCCAGTACTTC
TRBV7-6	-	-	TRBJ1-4	CASSLGGTINEKLFF	TGTGCCAGCAGCTTAGGTGGCACTATCAATGAAAAACTGTTTTTT
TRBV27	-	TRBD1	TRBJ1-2	CASSPAGTANYGYTF	TGTGCCAGCAGTCCTGCCGGGACAGCTAACTATGGCTACACCTTC
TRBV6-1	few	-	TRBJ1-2	CASSEQGTSASWGGGYTF	TGTGCCAGCAGTGAACAGGGGACGTCCGCGTCTTGGGGTGGTGGCTACACCTTC
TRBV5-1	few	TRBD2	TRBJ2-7	CASSSTSGQTYEQYF	TGCGCCAGCAGCTCGACTAGCGGGCAAACCTACGAGCAGTACTTC
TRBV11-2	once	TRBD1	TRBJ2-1	CASRHGQGGQFF	TGTGCCAGCAGACACGGACAGGGCGGGCAGTTCTTC
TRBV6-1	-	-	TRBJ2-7	CASSRTGTYEQYF	TGTGCCAGCAGTAGGACGGGGACCTACGAGCAGTACTTC
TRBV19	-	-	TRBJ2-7	CASSPPSSRGDEQYF	TGTGCCAGTAGTCCGCCCTCGAGCAGGGGTGACGAGCAGTACTTC
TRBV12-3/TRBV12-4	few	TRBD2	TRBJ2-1	CASTTREGRYEQFF	TGTGCCAGCACGACGCGGGAGGGCCGGTATGAGCAGTTCTTC
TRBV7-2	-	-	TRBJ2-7	CASSHNSYEQYF	TGTGCCAGCAGCCACAACAGCTACGAGCAGTACTTC
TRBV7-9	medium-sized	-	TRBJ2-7	CASSRETYEQYF	TGTGCCAGCAGCCGCGAAACCTACGAGCAGTACTTC
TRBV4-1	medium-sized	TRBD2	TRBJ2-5	CASSQQELAKRDAGTQYF	TGCGCCAGCAGCCAGCAAGAGCTGGCGAAGCGGGATGCAGGGACCCAGTACTTC
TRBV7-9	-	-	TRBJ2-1	CASSLAGERHEQFF	TGTGCCAGCAGCTTAGCAGGGGAGAGGCATGAGCAGTTCTTC
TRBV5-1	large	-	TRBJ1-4	CASSVLGNNEKLFF	TGCGCCAGCAGCGTCCTGGGGAATAATGAAAAACTGTTTTTT
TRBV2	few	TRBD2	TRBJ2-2	CASRDGLAGELFF	TGTGCCAGCAGAGATGGACTAGCCGGGGAGCTGTTTTTT
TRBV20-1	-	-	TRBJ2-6	CSARERGVPGANVLTF	TGCAGTGCTAGAGAGAGAGGGGTACCTGGGGCCAACGTCCTGACTTTC
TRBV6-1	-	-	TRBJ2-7	CASSESVPGYEQYF	TGTGCCAGCAGTGAATCCGTCCCCGGCTATGAGCAGTACTTC
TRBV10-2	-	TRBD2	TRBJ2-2	CASSESRGAGGPNTGELFF	TGCGCCAGCAGTGAGTCGAGGGGCGCGGGAGGGCCTAACACCGGGGAGCTGTTTTTT